The rows below give T cell receptor beta chains drawn from one sample of a study of blood T cell repertoires in COVID-19. The assay was immunoSEQ multiplex PCR, and TCRdb's table has in-frame clones only and misses some. The sample shows about 500,000 clones, approximately 86% of them seen only once. Sequenced material: PBMCs or T cells enriched from blood (not recorded which). These receptor sequences come from a young woman who had recovered from COVID-19. CDR3s leave out the opening cysteine and the closing phenylalanine or tryptophan. D genes are given only for firm matches.

cdr3_aa cdr3_length j_call v_call d_call
ASSEARGRNEKLF 13 TRBJ1-4 TRBV2 .
ASSTDSDNSNQPQH 14 TRBJ1-5 TRBV19 .
ASSEELAGSNEQF 13 TRBJ2-1 TRBV2 TRBD2
ASSFLWEEGGNTIY 14 TRBJ1-3 TRBV28 .
AIRIAGQGTEAF 12 TRBJ1-1 TRBV10-3 TRBD1
ASSFGQGSFEQY 12 TRBJ2-7 TRBV28 .
AWSMITGNSPLH 12 TRBJ1-6 TRBV30 .
ASSLEAENNSPLH 13 TRBJ1-6 TRBV7-9 .
ASSPLGPSNDTGELF 15 TRBJ2-2 TRBV4-2 .
ASSLWTGSVYEQY 13 TRBJ2-7 TRBV11-2 TRBD1
ASSSSRSGNTDTQY 14 TRBJ2-3 TRBV5-4 .
ASSPPGGKDF 10 TRBJ1-1 TRBV18 TRBD1
ASSMGADYEQY 11 TRBJ2-7 TRBV19 .
ASRGGQGYGYT 11 TRBJ1-2 TRBV5-1 TRBD1
ASSPLGVNQPQH 12 TRBJ1-5 TRBV7-8 .
ASSPWTAPNTEAF 13 TRBJ1-1 TRBV3-1/TRBV3-2 .
ASGSRQGMYNTEAF 14 TRBJ1-1 TRBV12-5 TRBD1
ASSLSRGSKGYT 12 TRBJ1-2 TRBV27 .
ASSFTDSYTGELF 13 TRBJ2-2 TRBV11-2 .
ASSIDFDDEQF 11 TRBJ2-1 TRBV5-1 .
ASSPRTGEDYGYT 13 TRBJ1-2 TRBV4-1 TRBD1
ASSLAAGGGPYEQY 14 TRBJ2-7 TRBV7-2 .
ASSPQSGLGQETQY 14 TRBJ2-5 TRBV7-2 TRBD2
ASRLLVGTDTQY 12 TRBJ2-3 TRBV4-2 .
ASSRSPRDTIY 11 TRBJ1-3 TRBV7-3 .
ASSGTGSGTQY 11 TRBJ2-5 TRBV9 TRBD1
AWSGLTEAF 9 TRBJ1-1 TRBV30 .
AWSVQGYNEQF 11 TRBJ2-1 TRBV30 .
ASGRGANGYT 10 TRBJ1-2 TRBV28 .
AWSAGQTEAF 10 TRBJ1-1 TRBV30 .
SVEDRSKNYGYT 12 TRBJ1-2 TRBV29-1 .
ASSGSWWRDTQY 12 TRBJ2-3 TRBV13 .
ASSLNPGTEAF 11 TRBJ1-1 TRBV3-1/TRBV3-2 .
ASRRVTPGANVLT 13 TRBJ2-6 TRBV5-1 .
ASSGRGGQETQY 12 TRBJ2-5 TRBV5-1 TRBD2
ARSSGGYNEQF 11 TRBJ2-1 TRBV30 TRBD2
AITKDRRVYGYT 12 TRBJ1-2 TRBV10-3 TRBD1
ASSMGQGPYEQY 12 TRBJ2-7 TRBV2 TRBD1
ASSTSKWETQY 11 TRBJ2-5 TRBV7-2 .
ASSLAEGNTEAF 12 TRBJ1-1 TRBV7-6 .